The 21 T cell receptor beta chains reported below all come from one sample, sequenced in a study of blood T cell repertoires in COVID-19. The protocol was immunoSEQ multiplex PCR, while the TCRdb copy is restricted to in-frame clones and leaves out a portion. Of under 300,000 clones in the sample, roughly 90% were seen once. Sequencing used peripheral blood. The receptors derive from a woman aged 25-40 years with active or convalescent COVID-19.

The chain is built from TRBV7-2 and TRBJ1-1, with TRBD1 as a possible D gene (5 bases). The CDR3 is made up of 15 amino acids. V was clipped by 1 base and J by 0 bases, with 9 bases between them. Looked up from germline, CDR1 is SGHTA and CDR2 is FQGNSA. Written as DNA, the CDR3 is TGTGCCAGCAGCTTAGTGGCAGGGATGAACACTGAAGCTTTCTTT. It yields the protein CASSLVAGMNTEAFF.

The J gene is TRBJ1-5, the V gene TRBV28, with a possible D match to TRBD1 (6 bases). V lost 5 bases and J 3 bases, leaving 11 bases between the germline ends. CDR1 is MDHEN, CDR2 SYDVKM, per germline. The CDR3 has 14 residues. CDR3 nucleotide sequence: TGTGCCAGCAGTCCAGGGACATACAATCAGCCCCAGCATTTT. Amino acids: CASSPGTYNQPQHF.

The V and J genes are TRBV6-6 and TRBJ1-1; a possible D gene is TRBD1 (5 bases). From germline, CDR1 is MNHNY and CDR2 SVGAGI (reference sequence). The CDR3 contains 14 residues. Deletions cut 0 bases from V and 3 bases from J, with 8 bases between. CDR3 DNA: TGTGCCAGCAGTTACTCGGCGGGGGACACTGAAGCTTTCTTT. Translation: CASSYSAGDTEAFF.

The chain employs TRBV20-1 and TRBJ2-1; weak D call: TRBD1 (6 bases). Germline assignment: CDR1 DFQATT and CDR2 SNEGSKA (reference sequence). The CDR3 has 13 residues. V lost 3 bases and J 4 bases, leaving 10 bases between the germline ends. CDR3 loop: CSASPDRYNEQFF. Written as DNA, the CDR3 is TGCAGTGCTAGTCCGGACAGATACAATGAGCAGTTCTTC.

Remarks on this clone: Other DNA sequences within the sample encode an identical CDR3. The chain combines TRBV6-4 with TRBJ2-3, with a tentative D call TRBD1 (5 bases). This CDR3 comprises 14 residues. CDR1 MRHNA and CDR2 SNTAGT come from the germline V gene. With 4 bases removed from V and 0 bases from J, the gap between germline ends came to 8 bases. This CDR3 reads CASSAGHSTDTQYF. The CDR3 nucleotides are TGTGCCAGCAGTGCTGGACATAGCACAGATACGCAGTATTTT.

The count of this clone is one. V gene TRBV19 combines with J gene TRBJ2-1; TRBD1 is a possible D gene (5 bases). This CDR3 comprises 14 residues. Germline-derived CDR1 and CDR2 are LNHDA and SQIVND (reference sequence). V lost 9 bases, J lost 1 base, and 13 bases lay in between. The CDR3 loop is CASRSDSSYNEQFF. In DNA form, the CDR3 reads TGTGCCAGCCGCTCCGACAGTTCCTACAATGAGCAGTTCTTC.

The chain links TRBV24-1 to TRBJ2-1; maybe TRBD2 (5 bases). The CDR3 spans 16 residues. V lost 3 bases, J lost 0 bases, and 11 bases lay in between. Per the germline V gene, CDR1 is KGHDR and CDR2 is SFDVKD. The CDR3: CATSDASSSSYNEQFF. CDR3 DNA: TGTGCCACCAGTGATGCTAGCAGCAGCTCCTACAATGAGCAGTTCTTC.

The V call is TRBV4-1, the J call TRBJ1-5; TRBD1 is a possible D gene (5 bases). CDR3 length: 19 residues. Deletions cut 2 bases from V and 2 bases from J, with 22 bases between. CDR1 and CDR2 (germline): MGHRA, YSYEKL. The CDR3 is CASSQLLAGWEGGNQPQHF. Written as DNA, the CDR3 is TGCGCCAGCAGCCAACTATTGGCAGGGTGGGAAGGGGGCAATCAGCCCCAGCATTTT.

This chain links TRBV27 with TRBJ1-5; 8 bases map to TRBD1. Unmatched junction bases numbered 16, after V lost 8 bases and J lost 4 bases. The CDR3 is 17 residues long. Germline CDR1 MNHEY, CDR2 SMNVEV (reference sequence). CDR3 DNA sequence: TGTGCCAGCGCCGGACAGGGAATGGATATTTGGAATCAGCCCCAGCATTTT. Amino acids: CASAGQGMDIWNQPQHF.

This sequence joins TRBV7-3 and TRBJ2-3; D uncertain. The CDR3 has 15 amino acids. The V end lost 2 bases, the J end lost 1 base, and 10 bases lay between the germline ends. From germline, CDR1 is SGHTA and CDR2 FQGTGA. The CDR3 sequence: CASSLGSPGTDTQYF. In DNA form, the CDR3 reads TGTGCCAGCAGCTTAGGTAGCCCCGGCACAGATACGCAGTATTTT.

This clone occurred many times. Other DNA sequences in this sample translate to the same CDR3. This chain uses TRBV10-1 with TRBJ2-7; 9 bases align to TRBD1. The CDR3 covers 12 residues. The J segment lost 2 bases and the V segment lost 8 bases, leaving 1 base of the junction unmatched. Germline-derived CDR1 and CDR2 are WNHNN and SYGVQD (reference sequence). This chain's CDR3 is CASGTGTYEQYF. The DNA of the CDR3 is TGCGCCAGCGGGACAGGGACCTACGAGCAGTACTTC.

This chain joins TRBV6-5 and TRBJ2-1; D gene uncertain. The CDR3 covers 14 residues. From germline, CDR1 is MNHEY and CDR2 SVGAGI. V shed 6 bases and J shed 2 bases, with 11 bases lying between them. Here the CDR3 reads CASRPQRTYNEQFF. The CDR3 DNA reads TGTGCCAGCAGACCACAGAGAACCTACAATGAGCAGTTCTTC.

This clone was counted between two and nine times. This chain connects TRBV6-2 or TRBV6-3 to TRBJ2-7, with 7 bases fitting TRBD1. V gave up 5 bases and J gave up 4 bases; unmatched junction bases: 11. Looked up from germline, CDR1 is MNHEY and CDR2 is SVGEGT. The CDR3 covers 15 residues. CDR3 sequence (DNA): TGTGCCAGCAGTCCAGACAGGGATTTTTTGTACGAGCAGTACTTC. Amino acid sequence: CASSPDRDFLYEQYF.

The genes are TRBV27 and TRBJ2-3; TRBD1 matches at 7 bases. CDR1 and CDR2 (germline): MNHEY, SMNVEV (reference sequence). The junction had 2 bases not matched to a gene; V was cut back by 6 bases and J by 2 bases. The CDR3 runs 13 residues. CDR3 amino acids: CASRQGNTDTQYF. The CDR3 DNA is TGTGCCAGCAGACAGGGGAACACAGATACGCAGTATTTT.

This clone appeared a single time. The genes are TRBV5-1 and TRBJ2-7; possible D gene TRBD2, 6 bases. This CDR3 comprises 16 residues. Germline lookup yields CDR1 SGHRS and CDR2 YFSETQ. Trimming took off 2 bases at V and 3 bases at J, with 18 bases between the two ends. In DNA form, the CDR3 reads TGCGCCAGCAGCTTTGGCCCGATCCAGGAGGGCTACGAGCAGTACTTC. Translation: CASSFGPIQEGYEQYF.

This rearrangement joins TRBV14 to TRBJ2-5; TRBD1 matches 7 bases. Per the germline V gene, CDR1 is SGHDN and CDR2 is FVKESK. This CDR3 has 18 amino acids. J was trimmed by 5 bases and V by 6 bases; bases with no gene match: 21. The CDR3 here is CASSLPHRGTRHWETQYF. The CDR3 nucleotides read TGTGCCAGCAGTCTCCCTCACAGGGGTACTAGACACTGGGAGACCCAGTACTTC.

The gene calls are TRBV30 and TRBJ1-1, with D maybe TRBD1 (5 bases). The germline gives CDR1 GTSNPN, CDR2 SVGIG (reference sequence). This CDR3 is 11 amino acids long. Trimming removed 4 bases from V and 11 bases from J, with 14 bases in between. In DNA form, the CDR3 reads TGTGCCTGGATTTATGCAGGGTCGGCTTTCTTT. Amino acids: CAWIYAGSAFF.

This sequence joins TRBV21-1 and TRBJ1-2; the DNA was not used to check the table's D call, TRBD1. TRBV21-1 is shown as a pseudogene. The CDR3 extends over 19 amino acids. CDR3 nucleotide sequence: TGTGCCAGCAGCAAAGAGGGGGCCGGGACAGGGGAGAATGACTATGGCTACACCTTC. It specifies CASSKEGAGTGENDYGYTF.

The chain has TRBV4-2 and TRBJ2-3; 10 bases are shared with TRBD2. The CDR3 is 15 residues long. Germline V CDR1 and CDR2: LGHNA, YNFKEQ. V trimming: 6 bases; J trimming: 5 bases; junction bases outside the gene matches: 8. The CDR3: CASRGSGGAVDTQYF. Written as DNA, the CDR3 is TGTGCCAGCAGAGGGAGCGGGGGGGCCGTAGATACGCAGTATTTT.

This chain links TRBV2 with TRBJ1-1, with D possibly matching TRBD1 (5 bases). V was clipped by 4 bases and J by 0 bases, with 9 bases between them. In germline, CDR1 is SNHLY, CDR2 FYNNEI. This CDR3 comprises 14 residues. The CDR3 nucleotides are TGTGCCAGCAGTGGCAGGGTACTGAACACTGAAGCTTTCTTT. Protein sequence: CASSGRVLNTEAFF.

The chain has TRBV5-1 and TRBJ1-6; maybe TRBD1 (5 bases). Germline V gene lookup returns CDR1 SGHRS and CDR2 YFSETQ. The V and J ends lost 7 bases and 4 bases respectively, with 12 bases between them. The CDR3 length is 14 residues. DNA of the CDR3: TGCGCCAGCCGGGGGGGAGCGTATAATTCACCCCTCCACTTT. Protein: CASRGGAYNSPLHF.